This T cell receptor (beta chain) emerged from a study of response to subunit inactivated influenza vaccine. Study-level results: That few new T cells are recruited by each seasonal influenza vaccination was the authors' suggestion.

The CDR3 has 16 residues. V dropped 0 bases and J dropped 2 bases, with 13 bases sitting between them. CDR1 is SGHRS and CDR2 is YFSETQ in the germline V gene. In the case of this clonotype: Its antigen is unknown.

TCRdb ran MiXCR on the RT-PCR reads and lists one entry per CDR3 protein. This repertoire shows 700,000 to 800,000 distinct CDR3 sequences, 18% found once; its top ten account for approximately 11%. The rearrangement joins TRBV5-1 to TRBJ2-3; possibly TRBD2 for D (6 bases). The TCR sequence derives from a man aged 45 to 65 who received an inactivated influenza vaccine. Here the sequenced sample was PBMCs from blood, taken 4 to 6 days after vaccination. CDR3 nucleotide sequence: TGCGCCAGCAGCTTGGAGGCGGCGGGGTACACAGATACGCAGTATTTT. This encodes CASSLEAAGYTDTQYF.